This T cell receptor (beta chain) came from a study of long-term antiretroviral therapy in people with HIV. Specimens carried about 0.85-10 million cryopreserved PBMC before DNA extraction. Unmatched junction bases numbered 5, after V lost 6 bases and J lost 6 bases. This CDR3 has 13 residues. Germline values: CDR1 SGHVS, CDR2 FQNEAQ. Comments on this clone: What it binds is not known.

Findings of the study overall: From about 2003 to 2018, blood was obtained, possibly while participants received older ART regimens. There were no data on ART adherence, viral resistance or therapy changes, a gap that limits inferences about post-ART repertoire changes. Clones that had undergone expansion before ART dominated the repertoire at all time points.

Survey-level resolution applied to immunoSEQ assay v3.0. Data came from immunoSEQ multiplex PCR; TCRdb stores just in-frame clones and leaves some out. This sample has around 18,000 clones, with approximately 82% found just once. The V call is TRBV7-8, the J call TRBJ2-7, with TRBD1 matching over 10 bases. This material consisted of unsorted PBMCs, taken 0.5 years before starting antiretroviral therapy. The TCR sequence derives from a woman aged 45-65 years with HIV. CDR3 nucleotides: TGTGCCAGCAGGGGACAGGGGATTGGCGAGCAGTACGTC. Amino acids: CASRGQGIGEQYV.